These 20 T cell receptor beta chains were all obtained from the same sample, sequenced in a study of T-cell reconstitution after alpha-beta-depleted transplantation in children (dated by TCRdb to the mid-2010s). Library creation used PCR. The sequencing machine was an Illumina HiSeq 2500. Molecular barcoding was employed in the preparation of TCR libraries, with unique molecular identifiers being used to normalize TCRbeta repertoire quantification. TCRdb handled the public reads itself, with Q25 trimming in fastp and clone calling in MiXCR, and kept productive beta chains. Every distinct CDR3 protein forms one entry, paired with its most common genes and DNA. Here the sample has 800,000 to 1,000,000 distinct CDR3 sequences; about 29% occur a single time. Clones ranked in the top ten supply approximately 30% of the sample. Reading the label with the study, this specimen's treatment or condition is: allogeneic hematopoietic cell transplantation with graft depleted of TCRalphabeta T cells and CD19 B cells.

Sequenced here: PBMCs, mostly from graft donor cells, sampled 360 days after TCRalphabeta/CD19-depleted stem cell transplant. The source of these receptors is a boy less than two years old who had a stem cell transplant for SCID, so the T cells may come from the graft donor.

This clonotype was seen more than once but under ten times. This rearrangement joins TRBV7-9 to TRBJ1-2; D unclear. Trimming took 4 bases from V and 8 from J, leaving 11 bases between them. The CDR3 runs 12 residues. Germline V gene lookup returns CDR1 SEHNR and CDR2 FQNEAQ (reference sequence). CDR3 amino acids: CASSSGLYGYTF. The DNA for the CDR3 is TGTGCCAGCAGCTCGGGCCTCTACGGCTACACCTTC.

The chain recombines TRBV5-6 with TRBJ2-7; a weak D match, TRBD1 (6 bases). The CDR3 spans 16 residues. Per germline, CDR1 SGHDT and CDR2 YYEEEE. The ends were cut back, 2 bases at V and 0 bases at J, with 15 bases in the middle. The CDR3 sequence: CASSLSPAGVSYEQYF. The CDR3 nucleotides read TGTGCCAGCAGCTTATCTCCGGCAGGGGTCTCCTACGAGCAGTACTTC.

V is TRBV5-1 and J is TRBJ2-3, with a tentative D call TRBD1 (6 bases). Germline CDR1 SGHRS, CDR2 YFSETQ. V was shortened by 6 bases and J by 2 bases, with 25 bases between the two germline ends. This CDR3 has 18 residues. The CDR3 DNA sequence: TGCGCCAGCAACTTCTGGCCAGGGGTCCTAAACGACACAGATACGCAGTATTTT. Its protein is CASNFWPGVLNDTDTQYF.

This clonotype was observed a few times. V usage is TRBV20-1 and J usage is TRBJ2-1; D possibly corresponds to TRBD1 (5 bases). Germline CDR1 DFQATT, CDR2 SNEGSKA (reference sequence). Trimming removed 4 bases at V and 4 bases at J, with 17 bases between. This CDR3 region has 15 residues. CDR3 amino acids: CSAIVGVNPYNEQFF. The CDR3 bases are TGCAGTGCTATAGTAGGGGTAAACCCTTACAATGAGCAGTTCTTC.

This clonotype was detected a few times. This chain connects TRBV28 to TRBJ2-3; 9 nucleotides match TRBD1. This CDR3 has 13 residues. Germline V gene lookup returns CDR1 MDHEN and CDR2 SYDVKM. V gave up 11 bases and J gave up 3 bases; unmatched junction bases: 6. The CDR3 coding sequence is TGTGCCGGTAGGGGGACAGGGACAGATACGCAGTATTTT. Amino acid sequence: CAGRGTGTDTQYF.

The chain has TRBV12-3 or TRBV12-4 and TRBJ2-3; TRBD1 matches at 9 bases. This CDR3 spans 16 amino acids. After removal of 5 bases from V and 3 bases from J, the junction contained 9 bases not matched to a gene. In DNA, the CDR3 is TGTGCCAGCAGTGGAGCCGGGACAGGGCTAACAGATACGCAGTATTTT. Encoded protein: CASSGAGTGLTDTQYF.

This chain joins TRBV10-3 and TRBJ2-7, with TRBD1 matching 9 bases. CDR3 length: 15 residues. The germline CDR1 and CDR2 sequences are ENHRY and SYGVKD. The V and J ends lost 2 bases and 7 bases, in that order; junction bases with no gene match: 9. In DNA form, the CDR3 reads TGTGCCATCAGTGAGAACGACAGGGGGTCTAAGGAGCAGTACTTC. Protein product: CAISENDRGSKEQYF.

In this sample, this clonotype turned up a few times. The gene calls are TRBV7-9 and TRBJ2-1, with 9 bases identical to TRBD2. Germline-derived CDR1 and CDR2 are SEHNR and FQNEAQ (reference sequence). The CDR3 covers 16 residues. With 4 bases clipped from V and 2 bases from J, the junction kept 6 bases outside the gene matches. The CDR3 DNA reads TGTGCCAGCAGCTGGCAGCGGGGGGACCCCTACAATGAGCAGTTCTTC. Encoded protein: CASSWQRGDPYNEQFF. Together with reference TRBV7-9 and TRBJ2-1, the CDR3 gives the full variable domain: DTGVSQNPRHKITKRGQNVTFRCDPISEHNRLYWYRQTLGQGPEFLTYFQNEAQLEKSRLLSDRFSAERPKGSFSTLEIQRTEQGDSAMYLCASSWQRGDPYNEQFFGPGTRLTVL.

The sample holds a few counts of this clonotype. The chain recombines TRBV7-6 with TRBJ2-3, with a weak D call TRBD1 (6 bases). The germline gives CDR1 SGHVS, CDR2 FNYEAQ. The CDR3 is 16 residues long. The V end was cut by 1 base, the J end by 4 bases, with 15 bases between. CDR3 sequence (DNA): TGTGCCAGCAGCTTAGGGGCAGGGGATAGGGCAGATACGCAGTATTTT. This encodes CASSLGAGDRADTQYF.

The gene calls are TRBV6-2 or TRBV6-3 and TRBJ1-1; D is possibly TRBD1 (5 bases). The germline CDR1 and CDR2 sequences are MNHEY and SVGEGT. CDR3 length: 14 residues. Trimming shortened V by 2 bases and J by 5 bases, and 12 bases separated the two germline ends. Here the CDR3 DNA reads TGTGCCAGCAGTTACGATCAGGGAAGGACTGAAGCTTTCTTT. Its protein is CASSYDQGRTEAFF.

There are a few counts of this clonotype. This CDR3 is CANRGGALYNEQFF. CDR3 sequence (DNA): TGCGCCAACCGTGGGGGGGCCCTCTACAATGAGCAGTTCTTC. The chain couples TRBV4-3 to TRBJ2-1; a weak D match, TRBD2 (7 bases). The V end lost 10 bases, the J end lost 3 bases, and 16 bases lay between the germline ends. CDR3 size: 14 residues. Per germline, CDR1 LGHNA and CDR2 YSLEER.

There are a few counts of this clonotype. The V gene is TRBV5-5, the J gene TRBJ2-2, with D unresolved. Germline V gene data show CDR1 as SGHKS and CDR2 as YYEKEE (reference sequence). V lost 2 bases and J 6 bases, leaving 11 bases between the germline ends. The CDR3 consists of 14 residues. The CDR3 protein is CASSLTLDPGELFF. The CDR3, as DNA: TGTGCCAGCAGCTTAACCCTCGACCCCGGGGAGCTGTTTTTT.

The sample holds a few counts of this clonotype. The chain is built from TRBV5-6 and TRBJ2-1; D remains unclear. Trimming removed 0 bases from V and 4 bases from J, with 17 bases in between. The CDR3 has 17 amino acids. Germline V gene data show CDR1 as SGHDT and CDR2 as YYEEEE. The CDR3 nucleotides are TGTGCCAGCAGCTTGGTCGATCTTGGGGTCTTTTACAATGAGCAGTTCTTC. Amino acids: CASSLVDLGVFYNEQFF.

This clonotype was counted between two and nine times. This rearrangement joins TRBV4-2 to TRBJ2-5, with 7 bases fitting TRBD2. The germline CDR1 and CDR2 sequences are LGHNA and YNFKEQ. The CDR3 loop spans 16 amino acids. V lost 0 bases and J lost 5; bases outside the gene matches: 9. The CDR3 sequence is CASSQEIAGGRETQYF. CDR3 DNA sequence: TGTGCCAGCAGCCAAGAAATAGCCGGGGGGAGGGAGACCCAGTACTTC.

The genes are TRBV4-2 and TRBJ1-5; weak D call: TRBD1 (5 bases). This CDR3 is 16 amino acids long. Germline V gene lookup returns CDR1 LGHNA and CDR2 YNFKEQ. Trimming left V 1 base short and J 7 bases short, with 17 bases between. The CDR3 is CASSQGDGRVEQPQHF. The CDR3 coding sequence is TGTGCCAGCAGCCAAGGGGACGGCAGGGTAGAACAGCCCCAGCATTTT.

The CDR3 DNA sequence: TGCGCCAGCAGCCAATCCCTAGCGGCTTACACCGGGGAGCTGTTTTTT. It is translated as CASSQSLAAYTGELFF. The rearrangement uses TRBV4-1 and TRBJ2-2, with TRBD2 identical over 7 bases. The ends lost 2 bases at V and 3 bases at J; junction bases unmatched: 6. The CDR3 loop spans 16 amino acids. CDR1 MGHRA and CDR2 YSYEKL come from the germline V gene.

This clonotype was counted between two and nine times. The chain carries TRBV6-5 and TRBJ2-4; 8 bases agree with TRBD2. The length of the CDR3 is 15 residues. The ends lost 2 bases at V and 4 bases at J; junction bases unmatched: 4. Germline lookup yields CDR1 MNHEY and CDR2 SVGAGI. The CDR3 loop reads CASSYLAGGKNIQYF. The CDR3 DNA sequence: TGTGCCAGCAGTTACCTTGCGGGGGGTAAAAACATTCAGTACTTC.

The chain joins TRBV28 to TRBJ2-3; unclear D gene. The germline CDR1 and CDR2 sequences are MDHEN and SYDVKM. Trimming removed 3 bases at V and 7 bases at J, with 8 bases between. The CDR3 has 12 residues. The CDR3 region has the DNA TGTGCCAGCAGTTTTTATGGGTATACGCAGTATTTT. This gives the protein CASSFYGYTQYF.

CDR3 nucleotide sequence: TGTGCCAGCAGCTCTGTCCCACAGGGGGCTTGGACTGAAGCTTTCTTT. Its protein product is CASSSVPQGAWTEAFF. The chain is built from TRBV7-6 and TRBJ1-1; 9 nucleotides align to TRBD1. The J segment lost 5 bases and the V segment lost 4 bases, leaving 11 bases of the junction unmatched. Germline values: CDR1 SGHVS, CDR2 FNYEAQ. This CDR3 is built from 16 residues.

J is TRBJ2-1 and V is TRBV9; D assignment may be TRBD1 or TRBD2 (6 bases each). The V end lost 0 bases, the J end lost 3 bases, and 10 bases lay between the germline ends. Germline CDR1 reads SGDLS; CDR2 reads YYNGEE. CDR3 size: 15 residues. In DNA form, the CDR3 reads TGTGCCAGCAGCGTAGAGGGGGGCTTCTACAATGAGCAGTTCTTC. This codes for CASSVEGGFYNEQFF.